This is a list of T cell receptor beta chains from one sample in a study of T cell responses to AZD1222 COVID-19 vaccine. This table comes from immunoSEQ multiplex PCR, and its TCRdb copy is limited to in-frame clones, with some not included. The profile shows fewer than 120,000 clones, around 90% of them singletons. Here the sequenced sample was peripheral blood, taken on day 0 of AZD1222 vaccination. The receptors shown here come from an adult in good health. Both conserved end residues are part of each CDR3. A D gene is named only where the DNA matches it firmly. The size field is filled for only some rows; it gives once, few, many or a size class.

TRBJ1-3 | NA | 14 | TRBV3-1/TRBV3-2 | NA | CASSLGRSGNTIYF | TGTGCCAGCAGCCTCGGTAGGTCTGGAAACACCATATATTTT
TRBJ1-1 | NA | 16 | TRBV7-9 | NA | CASSLGPIRDRTEAFF | TGTGCCAGCAGCTTAGGGCCAATAAGGGATCGCACTGAAGCTTTCTTT
TRBJ1-4 | TRBD1 | 15 | TRBV5-5 | NA | CASSFEGTGREKLFF | TGTGCCAGCAGCTTCGAGGGGACAGGGAGGGAAAAACTGTTTTTT
TRBJ2-7 | NA | 12 | TRBV2 | NA | CASSEITTAQYF | TGTGCCAGCAGTGAAATCACCACAGCACAGTACTTC
TRBJ1-3 | NA | 15 | TRBV18 | NA | CASSPQGPPGNTIYF | TGTGCCAGCTCCCCTCAGGGGCCTCCTGGAAACACCATATATTTT
TRBJ2-7 | NA | 14 | TRBV28 | NA | CASSFGHSTYEQYF | TGTGCCAGCAGTTTCGGACACTCGACATACGAGCAGTACTTC
TRBJ1-3 | NA | 14 | TRBV9 | NA | CASSVWEAGNTIYF | TGTGCCAGCAGCGTTTGGGAGGCTGGAAACACCATATATTTT
TRBJ2-5 | TRBD2 | 16 | TRBV7-8 | once | CASSASAGGMLETQYF | TGTGCCAGCAGCGCCTCCGCGGGGGGCATGTTGGAGACCCAGTACTTC
TRBJ2-2 | NA | 16 | TRBV7-2 | NA | CASSLFAGTNTGELFF | TGTGCCAGCAGCTTATTTGCAGGCACGAACACCGGGGAGCTGTTTTTT
TRBJ2-1 | TRBD2 | 18 | TRBV27 | NA | CASSLSFLGRGIYNEQFF | TGTGCCAGCAGTTTAAGTTTTTTGGGGCGGGGGATTTACAATGAGCAGTTCTTC
TRBJ1-1 | NA | 13 | TRBV29-1 | NA | CSVERPLNTEAFF | TGCAGCGTTGAACGTCCCTTGAACACTGAAGCTTTCTTT
TRBJ1-3 | TRBD1 | 16 | TRBV7-9 | NA | CASSPGTGRSGNTIYF | TGTGCCAGCAGTCCCGGGACAGGACGCTCTGGAAACACCATATATTTT
TRBJ1-5 | NA | 15 | TRBV27 | NA | CASSPEEQADEPQHF | TGTGCCAGCAGTCCGGAGGAACAGGCCGACGAGCCCCAGCATTTT
TRBJ2-7 | NA | 13 | TRBV18 | NA | CASSHGGANEQYF | TGTGCCAGCTCACACGGCGGGGCCAACGAGCAGTACTTC
TRBJ2-1 | NA | 13 | TRBV27 | NA | CASSLNRHNEQFF | TGTGCCAGCAGTTTAAACAGACACAATGAGCAGTTCTTC
TRBJ2-1 | TRBD2 | 16 | TRBV5-5 | once | CASTLSGGSSYNEQFF | TGTGCCAGCACCCTTAGCGGGGGCAGCTCCTACAATGAGCAGTTCTTC
TRBJ2-7 | TRBD2 | 13 | TRBV6-5 | medium-sized | CASSFGGVYEQYF | TGTGCCAGCAGTTTCGGGGGGGTCTACGAGCAGTACTTC
TRBJ2-7 | TRBD2 | 14 | TRBV7-2 | NA | CASSWEGPNYEQYF | TGTGCCAGCAGCTGGGAGGGACCGAACTACGAGCAGTACTTC
TRBJ1-6 | NA | 11 | TRBV28 | NA | CASSPIGPLHF | TGTGCCAGCAGTCCCATAGGACCCCTCCACTTT
TRBJ1-1 | NA | 13 | TRBV19 | NA | CASSLTDNTEAFF | TGTGCCAGTAGCCTGACAGATAACACTGAAGCTTTCTTT
TRBJ2-3 | NA | 14 | TRBV7-9 | NA | CASSLARKADTQYF | TGTGCCAGCAGCTTAGCGAGGAAGGCAGATACGCAGTATTTT
TRBJ2-3 | TRBD2 | 14 | TRBV6-4 | NA | CASSEVSGGNTQYF | TGTGCCAGCAGTGAAGTTAGCGGGGGAAACACGCAGTATTTT
TRBJ1-6 | NA | 13 | TRBV3-1/TRBV3-2 | NA | CASSQLQGSPLHF | TGTGCCAGCAGCCAACTACAGGGTTCACCCCTCCACTTT
TRBJ2-3 | NA | 14 | TRBV6-5 | once | CASSVTAVTDTQYF | TGTGCCAGCAGCGTGACGGCGGTCACAGATACGCAGTATTTT
TRBJ2-6 | NA | 15 | TRBV27 | NA | CASRSYTSGANVLTF | TGTGCCAGCAGATCCTATACCTCTGGGGCCAACGTCCTGACTTTC
TRBJ1-1 | NA | 15 | TRBV7-9 | NA | CASSSRLPRDTEAFF | TGTGCCAGCAGCTCGAGACTCCCTCGGGACACTGAAGCTTTCTTT
TRBJ1-6 | NA | 14 | TRBV18 | NA | CASSADSGNSPLHF | TGTGCCAGCTCCGCCGACAGCGGGAATTCACCCCTCCACTTT
TRBJ1-2 | NA | 13 | TRBV28 | NA | CASSFWGNYGYTF | TGTGCCAGCAGTTTTTGGGGGAACTATGGCTACACCTTC
TRBJ1-5 | NA | 14 | TRBV5-6 | NA | CASSLVGSNQPQHF | TGTGCCAGCAGCTTAGTAGGGAGCAATCAGCCCCAGCATTTT
TRBJ2-5 | NA | 15 | TRBV5-1 | NA | CASRTGGEMRETQYF | TGCGCCAGCAGAACAGGAGGTGAGATGAGGGAGACCCAGTACTTC
TRBJ2-3 | TRBD1 | 15 | TRBV2 | NA | CASSYTGGSTDTQYF | TGTGCCAGCAGTTACACAGGGGGTAGCACAGATACGCAGTATTTT
TRBJ1-5 | NA | 15 | TRBV7-2 | NA | CASSLADSHNQPQHF | TGTGCCAGCAGCTTAGCCGACAGCCACAATCAGCCCCAGCATTTT
TRBJ1-1 | NA | 13 | TRBV4-1 | NA | CASSRQGNTEAFF | TGCGCCAGCAGCCGCCAGGGCAACACTGAAGCTTTCTTT
TRBJ1-3 | NA | 15 | TRBV7-9 | NA | CASSLAEGSRNTIYF | TGTGCCAGCAGCTTAGCTGAGGGGTCCCGAAACACCATATATTTT
TRBJ1-6 | NA | 13 | TRBV19 | NA | CASSLRINSPLHF | TGTGCCAGTAGTCTACGGATCAATTCACCCCTCCACTTT
TRBJ1-2 | NA | 12 | TRBV2 | NA | CASDPDRSGYTF | TGTGCCAGCGACCCCGACAGGTCAGGCTACACCTTC
TRBJ1-6 | TRBD1 | 15 | TRBV28 | NA | CASSLDRGWSSPLHF | TGTGCCAGCAGTTTGGACAGGGGTTGGAGTTCACCCCTCCACTTT
TRBJ1-5 | TRBD1 | 17 | TRBV28 | NA | CASSFPSGTGSNQPQHF | TGTGCCAGCAGTTTCCCCTCCGGGACAGGGTCTAATCAGCCCCAGCATTTT
TRBJ2-2 | NA | 17 | TRBV11-3 | NA | CASSSPTRDGNTGELFF | TGTGCCAGCAGCTCCCCGACCCGGGATGGGAACACCGGGGAGCTGTTTTTT
TRBJ1-1 | NA | 12 | TRBV6-5 | NA | CASSYRQFEAFF | TGTGCCAGCAGTTACCGACAGTTTGAAGCTTTCTTT
TRBJ1-6 | TRBD1 | 15 | TRBV6-5 | NA | CASSHGDRDNSPLHF | TGTGCCAGCAGCCACGGGGACAGGGATAATTCACCCCTCCACTTT
TRBJ1-6 | TRBD1 | 15 | TRBV2 | NA | CASTGDRGSNSPLHF | TGTGCCAGCACCGGCGACAGGGGCAGTAATTCACCCCTCCACTTT
TRBJ1-5 | NA | 13 | TRBV2 | NA | CASNRRQFQPQHF | TGTGCCAGCAATAGACGACAGTTCCAGCCCCAGCATTTT
TRBJ1-6 | NA | 17 | TRBV7-9 | NA | CASSLRGRDGYNSPLHF | TGTGCCAGCAGCTTACGCGGCAGGGATGGATATAATTCACCCCTCCACTTT
TRBJ2-7 | TRBD2 | 15 | TRBV2 | NA | CASSEAAGVLYEQYF | TGTGCCAGCAGTGAAGCAGCGGGGGTCCTCTACGAGCAGTACTTC
TRBJ2-5 | NA | 14 | TRBV19 | NA | CASSRRQVGETQYF | TGTGCCAGTAGCCGTAGACAGGTCGGGGAGACCCAGTACTTC
TRBJ2-7 | NA | 11 | TRBV29-1 | once | CSVRFKYEQYF | TGCAGCGTTCGGTTTAAGTACGAGCAGTACTTC
TRBJ1-2 | NA | 13 | TRBV27 | NA | CASSLSGPYGYTF | TGTGCCAGCAGTTTATCGGGGCCTTATGGCTACACCTTC
TRBJ2-5 | NA | 13 | TRBV29-1 | NA | CSVEGRGRRTQYF | TGCAGCGTTGAGGGCAGGGGGAGGCGGACCCAGTACTTC
TRBJ2-7 | NA | 12 | TRBV6-2/TRBV6-3 | NA | CASSVAAYEQYF | TGTGCCAGCAGTGTCGCTGCCTACGAGCAGTACTTC
TRBJ2-1 | NA | 14 | TRBV28 | NA | CASSHRESYNEQFF | TGTGCCAGCAGTCATAGAGAGTCCTACAATGAGCAGTTCTTC
TRBJ1-4 | TRBD1 | 17 | TRBV13 | NA | CASSFGTVKNNNEKLFF | TGTGCCAGCAGCTTCGGGACAGTAAAAAACAATAATGAAAAACTGTTTTTT
TRBJ2-2 | NA | 15 | TRBV4-1 | NA | CASSPFGGLNGELFF | TGCGCCAGCAGCCCTTTTGGGGGGCTAAACGGGGAGCTGTTTTTT